This T cell receptor beta chain came from a study of technical replicates of blood from a handful of donors. Germline assignment: CDR1 LNHNV and CDR2 YYDKDF (reference sequence). V was pared by 1 base and J by 5 bases, with 3 bases between. The CDR3 covers 11 residues. Repertoires were generated with immunoSEQ multiplex PCR, while TCRdb's copy carries only in-frame clones and drops some. The data hold under 45,000 clones, with approximately 96% observed a single time. The rearrangement joins TRBV15 to TRBJ2-7; D unresolved. The sequencing input was T cells isolated from PBMCs. This clonotype originated in a human donor in good health. The CDR3 DNA reads as TGTGCCACCAGCAGAGCTAACGAGCAGTACTTC. Its translation: CATSRANEQYF.